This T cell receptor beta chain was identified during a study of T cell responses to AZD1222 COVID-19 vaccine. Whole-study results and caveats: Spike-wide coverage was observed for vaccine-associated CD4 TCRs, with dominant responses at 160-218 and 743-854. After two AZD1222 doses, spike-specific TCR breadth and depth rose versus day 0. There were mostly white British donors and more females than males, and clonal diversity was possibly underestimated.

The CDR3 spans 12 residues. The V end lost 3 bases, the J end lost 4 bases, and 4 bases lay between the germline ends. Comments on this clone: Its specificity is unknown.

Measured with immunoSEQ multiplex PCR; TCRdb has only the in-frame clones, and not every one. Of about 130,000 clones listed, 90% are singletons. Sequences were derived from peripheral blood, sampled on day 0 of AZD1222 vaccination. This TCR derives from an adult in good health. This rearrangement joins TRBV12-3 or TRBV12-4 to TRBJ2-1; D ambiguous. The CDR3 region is CASSFDYNEQFF. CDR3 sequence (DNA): TGTGCCAGCAGTTTTGATTACAATGAGCAGTTCTTC.